This T cell receptor beta chain was captured by sequencing in a study of regulatory T cells in long-lasting Graves disease. Whole-study findings and limits: Accuracy may have suffered from the small sample size.

There are many counts of this clonotype. The antigen is undetermined. Mismatch with germline at one junction end may stem from a read error. For TCR beta, libraries came from iRepertoire HTBI primers and Arm-PCR of CDR3 regions. TCRdb re-called the multiplex PCR reads through MiXCR, storing one row per CDR3 protein. This table holds around 450,000 distinct CDR3 sequences, around 15% found once. Time point in this sample: newly diagnosed GD, antithyroid drugs for less than 3 months. PBMCs were the source of the RNA used for TCR sequencing. This sample also belongs to another study, concerning T cells in Graves' hyperthyroidism and ophthalmopathy. That work states: The HTBI primer set served for first-round RT-PCR of the TCR CDR3.

The sequencing used peripheral blood mononuclear cells (PBMCs), collected at new diagnosis, from a patient treated with antithyroid drugs. The TCR originated in a man aged 40-49 years with Graves disease.

CDR3 sequence (DNA): TGTGCCAGCAGCCCAGGGACTAGCGGGAGGGCCGACAATGAGCAGTTCTTC. The encoded protein is CASSPGTSGRADNEQFF. V is TRBV5-1 and J is TRBJ2-1; 16 nucleotides line up with TRBD2. Germline lookup yields CDR1 SGHRS and CDR2 YFSETQ. The CDR3 is 17 residues long.